This T cell receptor (beta chain) was identified in a study of post-analysis software for immune sequencing data. Turning to the study itself: The disease courses spanned relapsing-remitting, secondary progressive and progressive-relapsing forms of multiple sclerosis.

Carried by the TCR beta cDNA libraries were unique molecular identifiers. T cells numbering roughly 0.85 to 11 million gave rise to a few hundred thousand cDNA molecules. In TCRdb, the PCR reads were re-called with MiXCR into one record per CDR3 protein. Of approximately 660,000 distinct CDR3 sequences in the sample, 59% are singletons; the top ten hold approximately 10%. Remarks on this clonotype: Its antigen is not known.

Findings of the study overall: There were roughly 5 TRBV segments more frequent in patients than controls, and TRBV5-6, TRBV5-1 and TRBV20-1 were among them. Relative to controls, patients with multiple sclerosis showed significantly lower normalized Chao1 diversity. Those samples that were prepared in the same batch co-clustered strongly by F measure.

The V and J ends lost 10 bases and 1 base respectively, with 17 bases between them. CDR1 and CDR2 (germline): SGHRS, YFSETQ. The CDR3 runs 14 residues. The J gene is TRBJ2-5, the V gene TRBV5-1; D is possibly TRBD2 (6 bases). Material for sequencing was blood. The receptor's source is a girl aged 2 to 10 with multiple sclerosis. The CDR3 region is CARTNSGPQETQYF. In nucleotides, the CDR3 is TGCGCCCGCACCAATAGCGGACCCCAAGAGACCCAGTACTTC. Full variable domain (remainder filled in from reference TRBV5-1 and TRBJ2-5): KAGVTQTPRYLIKTRGQQVTLSCSPISGHRSVSWYQQTPGQGLQFLFEYFSETQRNKGNFPGRFSGRQFSNSRSEMNVSTLELGDSALYLCARTNSGPQETQYFGPGTRLLVL.